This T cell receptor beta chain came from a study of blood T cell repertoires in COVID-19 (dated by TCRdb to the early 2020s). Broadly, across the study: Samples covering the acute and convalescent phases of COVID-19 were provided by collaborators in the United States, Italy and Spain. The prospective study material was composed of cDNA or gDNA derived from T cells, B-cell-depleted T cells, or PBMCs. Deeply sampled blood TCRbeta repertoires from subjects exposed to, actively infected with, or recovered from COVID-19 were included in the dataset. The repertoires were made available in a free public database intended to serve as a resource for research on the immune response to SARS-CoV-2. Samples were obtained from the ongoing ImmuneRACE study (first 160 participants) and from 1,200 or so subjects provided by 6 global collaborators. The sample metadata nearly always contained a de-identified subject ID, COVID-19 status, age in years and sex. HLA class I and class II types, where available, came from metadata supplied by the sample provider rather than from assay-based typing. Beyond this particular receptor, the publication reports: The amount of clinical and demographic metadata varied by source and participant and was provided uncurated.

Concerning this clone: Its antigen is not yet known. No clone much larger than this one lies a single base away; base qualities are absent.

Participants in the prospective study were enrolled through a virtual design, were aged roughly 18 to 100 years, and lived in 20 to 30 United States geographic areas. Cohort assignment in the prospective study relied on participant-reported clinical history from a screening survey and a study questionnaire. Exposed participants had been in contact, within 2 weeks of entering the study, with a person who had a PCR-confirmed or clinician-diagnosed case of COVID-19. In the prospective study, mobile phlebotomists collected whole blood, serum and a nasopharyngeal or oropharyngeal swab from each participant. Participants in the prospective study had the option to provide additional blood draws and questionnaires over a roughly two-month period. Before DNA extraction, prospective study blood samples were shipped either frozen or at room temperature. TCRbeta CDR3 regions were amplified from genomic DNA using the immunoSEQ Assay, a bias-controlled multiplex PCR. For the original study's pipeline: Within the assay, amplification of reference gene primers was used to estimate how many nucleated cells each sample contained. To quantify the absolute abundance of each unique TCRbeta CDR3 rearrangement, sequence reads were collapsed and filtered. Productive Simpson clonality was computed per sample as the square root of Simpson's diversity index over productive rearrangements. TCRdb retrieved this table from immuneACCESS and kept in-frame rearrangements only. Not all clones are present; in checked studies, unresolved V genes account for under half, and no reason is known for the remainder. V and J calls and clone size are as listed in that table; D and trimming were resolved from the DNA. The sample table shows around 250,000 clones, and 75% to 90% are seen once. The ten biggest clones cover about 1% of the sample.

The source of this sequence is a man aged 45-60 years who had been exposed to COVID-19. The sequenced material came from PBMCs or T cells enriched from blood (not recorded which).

The CDR3 is CASRGQATEAFF. The base sequence is TGTGCCAGCAGGGGACAGGCCACTGAAGCTTTCTTT. The receptor chain draws on TRBV27 and TRBJ1-1, and 8 junction bases match TRBD1. V has 6 bases trimmed and J has 4 bases trimmed; junction bases matching no gene number 1. The CDR3 numbers 12 residues from cysteine through phenylalanine. Of the read, only the CDR3 DNA is kept; its 36 bases are in frame from base 1. Looking up the germline V gene (reference sequence) yields CDR1 MNHEY and CDR2 SMNVEV.